The rows below give T cell receptor beta chains drawn from one sample of a study of blood T cells in healthy people across ages. One entry per CDR3 protein results from TCRdb running MiXCR on the 5' RACE reads. The data show around 650,000 distinct CDR3 sequences, approximately 40% seen once. Input material: blood. Every receptor here comes from an elderly man in good health. CDR3s include the opening cysteine and the closing phenylalanine or tryptophan. The D gene is left open where the match is weak. The listing skips clone size in some rows; elsewhere it reads once, few, many or a size class.

size: NA
J: TRBJ1-6
D: NA
V: TRBV15
CDR3: CATSRDVGYNSPLHF
DNA: TGTGCCACCAGCAGAGATGTAGGGTATAATTCACCCCTCCACTTT

size: NA
J: TRBJ1-2
D: TRBD1
V: TRBV4-1
CDR3: CASSQAVAGTEIYGYTF
DNA: TGCGCCAGCAGCCAAGCTGTGGCCGGGACAGAAATTTATGGCTACACCTTC

size: NA
J: TRBJ2-6
D: NA
V: TRBV7-2
CDR3: CASSLNQRGAGANVLTF
DNA: TGTGCCAGCAGCTTAAATCAGAGGGGTGCTGGGGCCAACGTCCTGACTTTC

size: many
J: TRBJ2-1
D: TRBD1
V: TRBV12-3/TRBV12-4
CDR3: CASSPGQAFPKYNEQFF
DNA: TGTGCCAGCAGCCCGGGACAGGCCTTCCCCAAATACAATGAGCAGTTCTTC

size: few
J: TRBJ1-1
D: NA
V: TRBV6-2/TRBV6-3
CDR3: CASSGSGGVPEAFF
DNA: TGTGCCAGCAGTGGATCGGGGGGGGTCCCTGAAGCTTTCTTT

size: few
J: TRBJ1-5
D: TRBD1
V: TRBV7-2
CDR3: CASSLVRDREQPQHF
DNA: TGTGCCAGCAGCTTAGTACGGGACAGGGAACAGCCCCAGCATTTT

size: NA
J: TRBJ1-4
D: TRBD1
V: TRBV12-3/TRBV12-4
CDR3: CASSSRTGNNEKLFF
DNA: TGTGCCAGCAGCAGTCGGACAGGGAATAATGAAAAACTGTTTTTT

size: few
J: TRBJ1-2
D: NA
V: TRBV20-1
CDR3: CSASLWELATGYTF
DNA: TGCAGTGCTAGCCTCTGGGAATTGGCAACTGGCTACACCTTC

size: NA
J: TRBJ1-1
D: NA
V: TRBV6-2/TRBV6-3
CDR3: CASSRVVSNTEAFF
DNA: TGTGCCAGCAGTCGGGTCGTATCCAACACTGAAGCTTTCTTT

size: NA
J: TRBJ2-2
D: TRBD2
V: TRBV12-3/TRBV12-4
CDR3: CASLASGRGGELFF
DNA: TGTGCCAGCCTTGCTAGCGGACGGGGCGGGGAGCTGTTTTTT

size: NA
J: TRBJ2-7
D: TRBD1
V: TRBV6-4
CDR3: CASSDSRSPWTGICEQYF
DNA: TGTGCCAGCAGTGACTCGAGGTCTCCCTGGACAGGGATATGCGAGCAGTACTTC

size: NA
J: TRBJ1-4
D: NA
V: TRBV30
CDR3: CAWSMGGSEKLFF
DNA: TGTGCCTGGAGCATGGGGGGAAGTGAAAAACTGTTTTTT

size: NA
J: TRBJ2-1
D: TRBD1
V: TRBV12-3/TRBV12-4
CDR3: CASSRQGPLYNEQFF
DNA: TGTGCCAGCAGCCGACAGGGGCCCCTTTACAATGAGCAGTTCTTC

size: few
J: TRBJ1-2
D: TRBD1
V: TRBV12-3/TRBV12-4
CDR3: CASMDGGQLYGYTF
DNA: TGTGCCAGCATGGATGGGGGACAGCTCTATGGCTACACCTTC

size: NA
J: TRBJ1-4
D: TRBD1
V: TRBV20-1
CDR3: CSARGQDGEKLFF
DNA: TGCAGTGCTAGGGGACAGGATGGTGAAAAACTGTTTTTT

size: NA
J: TRBJ2-1
D: TRBD1
V: TRBV9
CDR3: CASSATGGGGEQFF
DNA: TGTGCCAGCAGCGCGACAGGGGGCGGGGGTGAGCAGTTCTTC

size: NA
J: TRBJ2-7
D: TRBD2
V: TRBV6-1
CDR3: CASSPLDPSGIFYEQYF
DNA: TGTGCCAGCAGTCCCCTGGATCCTAGCGGGATTTTTTACGAGCAGTACTTC

size: few
J: TRBJ2-2
D: TRBD2
V: TRBV6-5
CDR3: CASSYGQRETGELFF
DNA: TGTGCCAGCAGTTACGGGCAGCGGGAGACCGGGGAGCTGTTTTTT

size: many
J: TRBJ2-1
D: NA
V: TRBV6-2/TRBV6-3
CDR3: CASSPQRVTYNEQFF
DNA: TGTGCCAGCAGTCCGCAGCGGGTGACCTACAATGAGCAGTTCTTC

size: NA
J: TRBJ2-4
D: TRBD2
V: TRBV20-1
CDR3: CSARVPGGEAKNIQYF
DNA: TGCAGTGCTAGAGTACCCGGGGGGGAGGCCAAAAACATTCAGTACTTC

size: NA
J: TRBJ1-5
D: NA
V: TRBV5-1
CDR3: CASSLSGEGQPQHF
DNA: TGCGCCAGCAGCTTGAGTGGGGAGGGACAGCCCCAGCATTTT

size: few
J: TRBJ1-4
D: NA
V: TRBV6-5
CDR3: CASSYGGYNEKLFF
DNA: TGTGCCAGCAGTTACGGCGGCTATAATGAAAAACTGTTTTTT

size: NA
J: TRBJ2-1
D: NA
V: TRBV3-1
CDR3: CASSAVVNEQFF
DNA: TGTGCCAGCAGCGCAGTTGTCAATGAGCAGTTCTTC

size: NA
J: TRBJ1-5
D: NA
V: TRBV6-2/TRBV6-3
CDR3: CASTHGARGSNQPQHF
DNA: TGTGCCAGCACCCACGGGGCGCGGGGAAGCAATCAGCCCCAGCATTTT

size: NA
J: TRBJ2-1
D: TRBD2
V: TRBV4-2
CDR3: CASSQPSGTHNEQFF
DNA: TGTGCCAGCAGCCAACCTAGCGGAACCCACAATGAGCAGTTCTTC

size: NA
J: TRBJ2-7
D: TRBD1
V: TRBV5-1
CDR3: CASSPGNWDSFASYEQYF
DNA: TGCGCCAGCAGCCCCGGTAATTGGGACAGCTTCGCCTCCTACGAGCAGTACTTC

size: NA
J: TRBJ2-5
D: TRBD1
V: TRBV20-1
CDR3: CSAGSGTEKTQYF
DNA: TGCAGTGCTGGCTCCGGGACAGAGAAGACCCAGTACTTC

size: NA
J: TRBJ2-5
D: TRBD1
V: TRBV27
CDR3: CASSLQGVGKTQYF
DNA: TGTGCCAGCAGTTTACAGGGGGTAGGGAAGACCCAGTACTTC

size: few
J: TRBJ2-1
D: NA
V: TRBV6-5
CDR3: CASSFLSGATYNEQFF
DNA: TGTGCCAGCAGTTTCCTTTCGGGAGCGACCTACAATGAGCAGTTCTTC

size: NA
J: TRBJ2-4
D: NA
V: TRBV6-6
CDR3: CASSYAGAEEAQYF
DNA: TGTGCCAGCAGTTACGCTGGGGCAGAAGAGGCCCAGTACTTC

size: NA
J: TRBJ1-2
D: NA
V: TRBV7-2
CDR3: CASSPGVYYGYTF
DNA: TGTGCCAGCAGCCCAGGGGTTTACTATGGCTACACCTTC

size: NA
J: TRBJ2-1
D: TRBD1
V: TRBV6-2/TRBV6-3
CDR3: CASSYSRRTGTYNEQFF
DNA: TGTGCCAGCAGTTACTCGAGAAGGACAGGGACCTACAATGAGCAGTTCTTC

size: NA
J: TRBJ2-5
D: NA
V: TRBV11-2
CDR3: CASSLAHQETQYF
DNA: TGTGCCAGCAGCTTGGCACACCAAGAGACCCAGTACTTC

size: NA
J: TRBJ2-1
D: TRBD1
V: TRBV10-2
CDR3: CASGDSSPYNEQFF
DNA: TGCGCCAGTGGGGACAGTAGCCCCTACAATGAGCAGTTCTTC

size: few
J: TRBJ2-1
D: NA
V: TRBV29-1
CDR3: CSVVRGASSYNEQFF
DNA: TGCAGCGTTGTTCGCGGGGCAAGCTCCTACAATGAGCAGTTCTTC

size: NA
J: TRBJ2-1
D: TRBD1
V: TRBV11-1
CDR3: CASSGQGDNEQFF
DNA: TGTGCCAGCTCGGGACAGGGGGACAATGAGCAGTTCTTC

size: few
J: TRBJ2-1
D: NA
V: TRBV3-1
CDR3: CASSLPGPSYNEQFF
DNA: TGTGCCAGCAGCCTCCCGGGTCCGTCCTACAATGAGCAGTTCTTC

size: few
J: TRBJ2-3
D: TRBD2
V: TRBV6-2/TRBV6-3
CDR3: CASSYSTGTSGPPGTDTQYF
DNA: TGTGCCAGCAGTTACTCGACCGGGACTAGCGGGCCCCCCGGCACAGATACGCAGTATTTT

size: NA
J: TRBJ2-2
D: TRBD2
V: TRBV6-1
CDR3: CASREAGGVTGELFF
DNA: TGTGCCAGCAGGGAAGCGGGAGGGGTCACCGGGGAGCTGTTTTTT

size: NA
J: TRBJ1-2
D: NA
V: TRBV6-5
CDR3: CASSYGTNPNYGYTF
DNA: TGTGCCAGCAGTTACGGGACTAACCCTAACTATGGCTACACCTTC

size: NA
J: TRBJ1-1
D: TRBD1
V: TRBV20-1
CDR3: CRIPTGGPEAFF
DNA: TGCAGGATCCCTACAGGGGGCCCTGAAGCTTTCTTT

size: NA
J: TRBJ2-3
D: TRBD1
V: TRBV2
CDR3: CASSQSGTGPTDTQYF
DNA: TGTGCCAGCAGTCAATCCGGGACAGGGCCCACAGATACGCAGTATTTT

size: many
J: TRBJ2-3
D: TRBD2
V: TRBV28
CDR3: CASSWTSGGLTDTQYF
DNA: TGTGCCAGCAGTTGGACTAGCGGGGGCCTAACAGATACGCAGTATTTT

size: few
J: TRBJ2-2
D: NA
V: TRBV6-2/TRBV6-3
CDR3: CASSPSLLVMGELFF
DNA: TGTGCCAGCAGTCCATCCCTACTTGTCATGGGGGAGCTGTTTTTT

size: few
J: TRBJ2-7
D: TRBD1
V: TRBV25-1
CDR3: CASRKLGTGTEQYF
DNA: TGTGCCAGCAGAAAACTTGGGACAGGGACCGAGCAGTACTTC

size: NA
J: TRBJ1-2
D: TRBD1
V: TRBV9
CDR3: CASSVEGTGDYGYTF
DNA: TGTGCCAGCAGCGTAGAGGGGACAGGGGACTATGGCTACACCTTC

size: NA
J: TRBJ2-7
D: TRBD2
V: TRBV6-6
CDR3: CASSPGRGFTYEQYF
DNA: TGTGCCAGCAGCCCAGGGAGGGGCTTCACCTACGAGCAGTACTTC

size: NA
J: TRBJ1-1
D: TRBD1
V: TRBV20-1
CDR3: CSARDRDSWTEAFF
DNA: TGCAGTGCTAGAGACCGGGACAGTTGGACTGAAGCTTTCTTT

size: NA
J: TRBJ1-2
D: NA
V: TRBV4-2
CDR3: CASSPAPDSMYGYTF
DNA: TGTGCCAGCAGCCCGGCTCCGGACTCTATGTATGGCTACACCTTC

size: NA
J: TRBJ2-1
D: TRBD2
V: TRBV16
CDR3: CASSQSRTSDGEQFF
DNA: TGTGCCAGCAGCCAATCTAGGACTAGCGACGGTGAGCAGTTCTTC

size: NA
J: TRBJ1-5
D: NA
V: TRBV20-1
CDR3: CSASPDLDQPQHF
DNA: TGCAGTGCTAGTCCCGACTTGGATCAGCCCCAGCATTTT